The clone carrying this T cell receptor beta chain was detected a few times. Its antigen is not identified. This sample stems from a study of T cell repertoires in aging, cancer and after chemotherapy. Looking at the study overall: The full dataset contained 8.5 million to 10 million TCR reads. General study points: Rebound thymic output was suggested by rising median generation probability during chemotherapy in each cancer cohort. Age-matched healthy donors had significantly more diverse, less clonal blood TCR repertoires than untreated cancer patients. In healthy donors, age-related TCR diversity loss mainly reflected lost richness.

A mixed TRB-A/B primer pool amplified rearranged TRB by multiplex touch-down PCR. TCRdb re-derived calls from the multiplex PCR reads in MiXCR, one entry per CDR3 protein. Of several hundred distinct CDR3 sequences in the sample, 25% were seen once. Peripheral blood genomic DNA, not sorted cells or RNA, was the template. CDR1 and CDR2 from the germline V gene are WSHSY and SAAADI. V dropped 0 bases and J dropped 4 bases, with 11 bases sitting between them. This CDR3 spans 15 amino acids. The source is a human donor with a solid tumor. The specimen was blood. The chain has TRBV10-2 and TRBJ2-3, with D possibly TRBD2 on 7 matching bases. CDR3 nucleotides: TGCGCCAGCAGTGAGTCTGCGGGGGCCTCAGATACGCAGTATTTT. It encodes CASSESAGASDTQYF.